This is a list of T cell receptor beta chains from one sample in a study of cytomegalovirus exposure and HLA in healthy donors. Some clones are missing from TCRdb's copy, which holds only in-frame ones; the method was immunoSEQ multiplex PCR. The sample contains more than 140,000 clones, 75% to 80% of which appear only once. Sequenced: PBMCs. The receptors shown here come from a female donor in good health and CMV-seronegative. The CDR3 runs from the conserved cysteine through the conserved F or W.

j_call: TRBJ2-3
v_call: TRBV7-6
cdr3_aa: CASSPSLLAGGPDTQYF

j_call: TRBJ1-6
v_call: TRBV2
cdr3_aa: CASSRTRVGSPLHF

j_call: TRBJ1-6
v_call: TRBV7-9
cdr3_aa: CASSLVQGDSPLHF

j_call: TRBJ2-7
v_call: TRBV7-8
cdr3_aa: CASSIGQGGYEQYF

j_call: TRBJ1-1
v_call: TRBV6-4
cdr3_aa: CASSDSWQNTEAFF

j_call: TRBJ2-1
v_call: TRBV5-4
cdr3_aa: CASSSGGGGRSYNEQFF

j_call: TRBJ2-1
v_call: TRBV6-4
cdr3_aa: CASSVRGGGNEQFF

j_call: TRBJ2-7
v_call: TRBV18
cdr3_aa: CASSPGTDSYEQYF

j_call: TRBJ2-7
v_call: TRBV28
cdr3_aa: CASSLLAGSYEQYF

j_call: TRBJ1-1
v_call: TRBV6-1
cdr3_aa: CASSRQGVDEAFF

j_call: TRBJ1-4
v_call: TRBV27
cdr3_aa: CASSLSGATNEKLFF

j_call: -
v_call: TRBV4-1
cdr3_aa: CASSQDLGPRLKLADSYEQYF

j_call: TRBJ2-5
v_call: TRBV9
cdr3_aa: CASSPGGPSETQYF

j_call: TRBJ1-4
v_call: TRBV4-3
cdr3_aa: CASSQGQGGNEKLFF

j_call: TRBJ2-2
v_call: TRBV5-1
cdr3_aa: CASSSHLGPGELFF